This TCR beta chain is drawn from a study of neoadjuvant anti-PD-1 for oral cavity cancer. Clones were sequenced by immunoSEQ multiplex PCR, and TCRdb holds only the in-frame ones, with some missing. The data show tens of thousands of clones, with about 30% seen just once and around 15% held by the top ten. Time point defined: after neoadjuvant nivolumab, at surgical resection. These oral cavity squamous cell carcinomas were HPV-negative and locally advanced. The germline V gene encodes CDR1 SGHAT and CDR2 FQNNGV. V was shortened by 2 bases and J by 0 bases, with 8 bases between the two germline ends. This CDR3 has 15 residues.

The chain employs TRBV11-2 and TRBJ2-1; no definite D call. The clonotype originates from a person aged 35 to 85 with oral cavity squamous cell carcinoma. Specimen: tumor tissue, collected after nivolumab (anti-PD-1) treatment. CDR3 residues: CASSLIRSSYNEQFF. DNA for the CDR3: TGTGCCAGCAGCTTAATCCGGAGCTCCTACAATGAGCAGTTCTTC. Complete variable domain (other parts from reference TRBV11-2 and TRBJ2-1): EAGVAQSPRYKIIEKRQSVAFWCNPISGHATLYWYQQILGQGPKLLIQFQNNGVVDDSQLPKDRFSAERLKGVDSTLKIQPAKLEDSAVYLCASSLIRSSYNEQFFGPGTRLTVL.